The sequence of this T cell receptor beta chain was determined in a study of early T cells in non-severe SARS-CoV-2 infection. Turning to the study itself: It was bulk RNA from unsorted whole blood that was sequenced, and the chains were unpaired.

Unique molecular identifiers tagged individual cDNA molecules. TCRdb processed the 5' RACE reads anew with MiXCR; each CDR3 protein has one entry. The repertoire has some 48,000 distinct CDR3 sequences, about 13% of them found once; the top ten carry about a tenth. In its sample, this clonotype was seen many times. Sequencing was performed on whole blood. The sequence derives from an adult who was a healthcare worker with PCR-confirmed SARS-CoV-2 infection or an uninfected control (not recorded which).

CDR3 protein: CASSFGDLAQYF. In nucleotides, the CDR3 is TGTGCCAGCAGCTTCGGCGACTTGGCCCAGTACTTC. The chain combines TRBV7-2 with TRBJ2-5; no firm D call. The CDR3 runs to 12 residues. Between the trimmed V and J ends, which lost 3 bases and 9 bases, there was a span of 11 bases. CDR1 and CDR2 (germline): SGHTA, FQGNSA.